The present T cell receptor (beta chain) was sequenced within a study of T cell repertoires in cytomegalovirus infection. Whole-study context: It was the public TCR beta signatures that indicated both CMV infection and matching HLA type.

After removal of 4 bases from V and 5 bases from J, the junction contained 5 bases not matched to a gene. The CDR3 is made up of 14 amino acids. In germline, CDR1 is SQVTM, CDR2 ANQGSEA. On this clonotype itself: Its target is not known.

Study-wide points: The ex vivo response was dominated by HLA-C-restricted CMV-specific TCR beta clonotypes. The cumulative frequency of public TCR beta families identified carriers of CMV plus the relevant HLA.

One entry per CDR3 protein results from TCRdb running MiXCR on the reads. The sample shows more than 650,000 distinct CDR3 sequences, approximately 34% of them seen only once. Sample: PBMCs. This receptor was obtained from a human donor in good health (CMV status not recorded). Some clones in this sample may be carry-over from other donors' samples. The chain recombines TRBV29-1 with TRBJ2-5; 12 bases match TRBD1. This CDR3 reads CSVGGQGALETQYF. CDR3 DNA: TGCAGCGTTGGGGGACAGGGGGCTTTGGAGACCCAGTACTTC.